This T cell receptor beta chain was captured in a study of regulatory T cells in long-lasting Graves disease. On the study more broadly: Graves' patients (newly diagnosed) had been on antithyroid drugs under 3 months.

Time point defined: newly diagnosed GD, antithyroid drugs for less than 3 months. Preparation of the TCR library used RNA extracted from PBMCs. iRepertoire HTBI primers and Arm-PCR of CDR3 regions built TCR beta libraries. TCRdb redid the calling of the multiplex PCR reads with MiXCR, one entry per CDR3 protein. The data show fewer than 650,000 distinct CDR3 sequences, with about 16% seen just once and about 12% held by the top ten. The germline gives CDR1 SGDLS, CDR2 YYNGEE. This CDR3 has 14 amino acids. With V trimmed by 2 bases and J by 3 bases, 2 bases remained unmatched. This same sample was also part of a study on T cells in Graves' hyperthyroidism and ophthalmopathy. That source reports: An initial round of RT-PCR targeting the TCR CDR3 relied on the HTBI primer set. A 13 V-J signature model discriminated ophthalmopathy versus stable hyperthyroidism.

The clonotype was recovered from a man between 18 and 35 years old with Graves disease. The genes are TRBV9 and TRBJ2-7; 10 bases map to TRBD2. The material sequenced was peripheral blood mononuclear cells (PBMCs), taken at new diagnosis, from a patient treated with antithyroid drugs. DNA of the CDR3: TGTGCCAGCAGCGTGCTAGCGGGAGACTACGAGCAGTACTTC. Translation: CASSVLAGDYEQYF. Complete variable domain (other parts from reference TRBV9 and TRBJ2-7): DSGVTQTPKHLITATGQRVTLRCSPRSGDLSVYWYQQSLDQGLQFLIQYYNGEERAKGNILERFSAQQFPDLHSELNLSSLELGDSALYFCASSVLAGDYEQYFGPGTRLTVT.